One and the same sample provided the 24 T cell receptor beta chains below, sequenced in a study of radiotherapy plus CTLA-4 blockade in lung cancer. Sequenced by immunoSEQ multiplex PCR; TCRdb stores in-frame clones only, minus some. Found here are about 80,000 clones, about 86% of them singletons; the top ten hold about 2%. The sequenced sample was peripheral blood, obtained from a patient treated with radiotherapy plus ipilimumab. Source of these receptors: a human donor with non-small cell lung cancer who had a partial response to radiotherapy plus ipilimumab.

The rearrangement joins TRBV18 to TRBJ2-7; D is possibly TRBD1 (6 bases). V dropped 4 bases and J dropped 4 bases, with 8 bases sitting between them. The CDR3 is 12 amino acids. The V gene's germline CDR1 is KGHSH and CDR2 LQKENI. CDR3 region: CASSLQGYEQYV. In DNA form, the CDR3 reads TGTGCCAGCTCACTACAGGGTTACGAGCAGTACGTC.

This sequence joins TRBV7-9 and TRBJ2-1, with TRBD2 as a possible D gene (6 bases). Trimming left V 4 bases short and J 0 bases short, with 16 bases between. The CDR3 covers 17 residues. Germline V lookup: CDR1 SEHNR, CDR2 FQNEAQ (reference sequence). The CDR3 region has the DNA TGTGCCAGCAGCTCGACCCGACTAGGGAGCTCCTACAATGAGCAGTTCTTC. Encoded protein: CASSSTRLGSSYNEQFF.

The table lists this clone with a count of one. The genes are TRBV9 and TRBJ1-5, with 8 bases identical to TRBD1. The CDR3 is made up of 17 amino acids. Trimming cost V 0 bases and J 4 bases; bases outside gene matches: 9. Germline lookup yields CDR1 SGDLS and CDR2 YYNGEE. The CDR3 is CASSVGSLGQDNQPQHF. The DNA of the CDR3 is TGTGCCAGCAGCGTAGGAAGTTTGGGACAGGATAATCAGCCCCAGCATTTT.

V usage is TRBV5-1 and J usage is TRBJ2-7; perhaps TRBD1 as D (6 bases). V lost 2 bases, J lost 3 bases, and 18 bases lay in between. Germline V gives CDR1 SGHRS, CDR2 YFSETQ. The CDR3 totals 16 residues. Here the CDR3 reads CASSFGLDQGGYEQYF. CDR3 nucleotide sequence: TGCGCCAGCAGCTTTGGGTTGGATCAAGGGGGCTACGAGCAGTACTTC.

The chain links TRBV9 to TRBJ2-3, with a tentative D call TRBD1 (6 bases). The germline V and J ends were trimmed by 0 bases and 0 bases, with 8 bases remaining between them. Per the germline V gene, CDR1 is SGDLS and CDR2 is YYNGEE. The CDR3 has 15 residues. The CDR3 DNA follows: TGTGCCAGCAGCGTAGTTGGGACAAGCACAGATACGCAGTATTTT. It codes for CASSVVGTSTDTQYF.

The V and J genes are TRBV11-2 and TRBJ2-5; D possibly corresponds to TRBD2 (5 bases). Looked up from germline, CDR1 is SGHAT and CDR2 is FQNNGV. The V gene lost 0 bases and the J gene lost 6 bases, with 8 bases spanning the gap. The CDR3 runs 13 residues. The CDR3 is CASSLDAGQTQYF. The DNA of the CDR3 is TGTGCCAGCAGCTTAGATGCGGGTCAGACCCAGTACTTC.

This clone was seen just once. The chain couples TRBV6-1 to TRBJ1-4; 10 bases fit TRBD1. Germline CDR1 is MNHNS and CDR2 is SASEGT. Trimming removed 6 bases from V and 5 bases from J; junction bases left unmatched: 3. CDR3 length: 14 residues. The CDR3 sequence: CASSKGQGNEKLFF. The CDR3 DNA is TGTGCCAGCAGCAAGGGACAGGGGAATGAAAAACTGTTTTTT.

The chain carries TRBV11-1 and TRBJ1-4; possible D gene TRBD1, 5 bases. V was pared by 5 bases and J by 1 base, with 11 bases between. The CDR3 extends over 15 amino acids. The germline V gene encodes CDR1 SGHAT and CDR2 FQDESV (reference sequence). Here the CDR3 DNA reads TGTGCCAGCAGCCCAAGGACAAGAACTAATGAAAAACTGTTTTTT. Residues: CASSPRTRTNEKLFF.

V usage is TRBV13 and J usage is TRBJ2-7, with a tentative D call TRBD1 (6 bases). Germline lookup yields CDR1 PRHDT and CDR2 FYEKMQ (reference sequence). CDR3 length equals 15 residues. V gave up 0 bases and J gave up 2 bases, with 11 bases separating them. CDR3 coding DNA: TGTGCCAGCAGCTTAGGGCGGACAGCAGCCTACGAGCAGTACGTC. Its protein is CASSLGRTAAYEQYV.

V usage is TRBV7-2 and J usage is TRBJ1-2, with a weak D call TRBD1 (6 bases). Germline CDR1 is SGHTA and CDR2 is FQGNSA. The length of the CDR3 is 15 residues. V was pared by 5 bases and J by 1 base, with 14 bases between. CDR3 nucleotides: TGTGCCAGCAGCGCCCCGTTACAGGGTAACTATGGCTACACCTTC. Amino acids: CASSAPLQGNYGYTF.

This chain joins TRBV19 and TRBJ1-2; no definite D call. This CDR3 spans 15 amino acids. Trimming pared 6 bases from V and 3 bases from J, leaving 17 bases between. Per germline, CDR1 LNHDA and CDR2 SQIVND (reference sequence). The CDR3 here is CASSHNGRVDYGYTF. Here the CDR3 DNA reads TGTGCCAGTAGCCACAACGGGAGGGTTGACTATGGCTACACCTTC.

The genes are TRBV7-8 and TRBJ2-2, with 11 bases lining up with TRBD1. Unmatched junction bases numbered 8, after V lost 4 bases and J lost 7 bases. The CDR3 runs to 16 residues. The germline gives CDR1 SGHVS, CDR2 FQNEAQ. The CDR3 spells CASSSPGQGVVGELFF. As DNA, the CDR3 is TGTGCCAGCAGCTCGCCGGGACAGGGGGTGGTCGGGGAGCTGTTTTTT.

The gene calls are TRBV7-9 and TRBJ2-1; a weak D match, TRBD1 (5 bases). Germline V lookup: CDR1 SEHNR, CDR2 FQNEAQ (reference sequence). The CDR3 covers 15 residues. Trimming cost V 6 bases and J 0 bases, with 12 bases left between them. CDR3 protein: CASRKFDSSYNEQFF. CDR3 coding DNA: TGTGCCAGCAGGAAGTTCGACAGCTCCTACAATGAGCAGTTCTTC.

The chain joins TRBV11-1 to TRBJ2-5, with D possibly matching TRBD2 (5 bases). The CDR3 length is 15 residues. Trimming shortened V by 1 base and J by 5 bases, and 14 bases separated the two germline ends. CDR1 and CDR2 (germline): SGHAT, FQDESV (reference sequence). The DNA of the CDR3 is TGTGCCAGCAGCTTAGTTTTGGCGGGCTGGGAGACCCAGTACTTC. Residues: CASSLVLAGWETQYF.

The genes are TRBV4-3 and TRBJ1-2, with D hard to call. CDR3 length: 15 residues. The germline V gene has CDR1 LGHNA and CDR2 YSLEER. Trimming left V 0 bases short and J 4 bases short, with 12 bases between. The CDR3 DNA follows: TGCGCCAGCAGCCAAGATAGCGGGCCTCTCTATGGCTACACCTTC. Protein product: CASSQDSGPLYGYTF.

The chain links TRBV9 to TRBJ2-1; 11 positions agree with TRBD2. Germline trimming cut 0 bases from V and 4 bases from J; bases unmatched to any gene: 3. There are 16 residues in the CDR3. Germline CDR1 reads SGDLS; CDR2 reads YYNGEE. In DNA form, the CDR3 reads TGTGCCAGCAGCGTAGTTGCTAGCGGGGGGTACAATGAGCAGTTCTTC. As protein: CASSVVASGGYNEQFF.

The CDR3 bases are TGTGCCACCCGAGACAGGGGGGCAGAGACCCAGTACTTC. Its translation is CATRDRGAETQYF. V usage is TRBV7-2 and J usage is TRBJ2-5, with TRBD1 matching over 9 bases. V lost 10 bases and J lost 4; bases outside the gene matches: 7. Germline V gene data show CDR1 as SGHTA and CDR2 as FQGNSA. The CDR3 spans 13 residues.

This clone was seen more than once but under ten times. The chain couples TRBV28 to TRBJ1-3, with 7 bases matching TRBD1. Trimming removed 5 bases from V and 4 bases from J; junction bases left unmatched: 11. Germline V gene sequence: CDR1 MDHEN, CDR2 SYDVKM. CDR3 length: 16 amino acids. CDR3 DNA: TGTGCCAGCAGTCCGACAGGGACCCCTGGGGGAAACACCATATATTTT. Encoded protein: CASSPTGTPGGNTIYF.

The CDR3 is CASTIPGEQYF. CDR3 nucleotides: TGTGCCAGCACCATCCCGGGGGAGCAGTACTTC. The chain recombines TRBV28 with TRBJ2-7; a weak D match, TRBD2 (5 bases). CDR1 is MDHEN and CDR2 is SYDVKM in the germline V gene. V was pared by 7 bases and J by 7 bases, with 11 bases between. The CDR3 contains 11 residues.

The chain recombines TRBV28 with TRBJ2-7; TRBD2 might be the D (7 bases). Trimming removed 10 bases from V and 3 bases from J, with 13 bases in between. The CDR3 contains 12 residues. Germline CDR1 and CDR2: MDHEN and SYDVKM. In DNA form, the CDR3 reads TGTGCCACGGCGGGGGCTCTCTACGAGCAGTACTTC. Translated, it gives CATAGALYEQYF.

The chain carries TRBV28 and TRBJ2-1; D gene uncertain. The CDR3 consists of 12 residues. The germline V gene has CDR1 MDHEN and CDR2 SYDVKM. The V end lost 5 bases, the J end lost 4 bases, and 6 bases lay between the germline ends. CDR3 nucleotides: TGTGCCAGCAGTCAGGCTTACAATGAGCAGTTCTTC. It specifies CASSQAYNEQFF.

V is TRBV27 and J is TRBJ2-7; D may be TRBD1 (6 bases). V was clipped by 5 bases and J by 5 bases, with 19 bases between them. The CDR3 contains 15 residues. Looked up from germline, CDR1 is MNHEY and CDR2 is SMNVEV (reference sequence). In nucleotides, the CDR3 is TGTGCCAGCAGTCTGGGGGCAGGGGCGCTTCACGAGCAGTACTTC. Translated, it gives CASSLGAGALHEQYF.

The CDR3 sequence is CASTPDGGTGNTIYF. The CDR3 region has the DNA TGCGCCAGCACCCCGGATGGGGGCACTGGAAACACCATATATTTT. The rearrangement joins TRBV5-1 to TRBJ1-3, with D maybe TRBD1 (6 bases). The CDR3 runs to 15 residues. CDR1 is SGHRS and CDR2 is YFSETQ in the germline V gene. Trimming took off 6 bases at V and 2 bases at J, with 15 bases between the two ends.

The chain uses TRBV6-1 and TRBJ2-7; weak D call: TRBD1 (5 bases). Per germline, CDR1 MNHNS and CDR2 SASEGT. The CDR3 has 14 amino acids. The germline V and J ends were trimmed by 2 bases and 1 base, with 9 bases remaining between them. The CDR3 region is CASSEQGLSYEQYF. The DNA of the CDR3 is TGTGCCAGCAGTGAACAGGGCCTATCCTACGAGCAGTACTTC.